Shown below are 8 T cell receptor beta chains from a single sample sequenced in a study of vaccination and CD4 T cells after COVID-19. Treatment noted: approximately nine-day PBMC culture with coronavirus spike peptide pools or control peptides (ViraFEST assay). Their cognate antigens are unknown. CD4+ T cells that had been cultured provided DNA sequenced with the Oncomine TCR Beta short-read assay. Each CDR3 protein is one row after TCRdb ran MiXCR on the PCR reads. The data show thousands of distinct CDR3 sequences, around 54% seen once. Sequenced: CD4+ T cells from blood, cultured in vitro. The origin of the receptors is a human donor who had recovered from COVID-19.

The chain carries TRBV25-1 and TRBJ1-1; D gene unclear. Trimming took off 5 bases at V and 5 bases at J, with 18 bases between the two ends. The CDR3 runs 15 residues. Germline V lookup: CDR1 MGHDK, CDR2 SYGVNS. For the CDR3, the DNA is TGTGCCAGCAGTAAAACCTCGGGCCTGTGGACTGAAGCTTTCTTT. Its translation is CASSKTSGLWTEAFF. Together with reference TRBV25-1 and TRBJ1-1, the CDR3 gives the full variable domain: EADIYQTPRYLVIGTGKKITLECSQTMGHDKMYWYQQDPGMELHLIHYSYGVNSTEKGDLSSESTVSRIRTEHFPLTLESARPSHTSQYLCASSKTSGLWTEAFFGQGTRLTVV.

This clonotype was seen only a few times. The chain uses TRBV6-1 and TRBJ1-5, with a weak D call TRBD1 (6 bases). V was cut by 4 bases and J by 1 base, with 11 bases left in between. Germline V lookup: CDR1 MNHNS, CDR2 SASEGT. CDR3 length: 15 amino acids. The CDR3 region is CASSGGGVSNQPQHF. For the CDR3, the DNA is TGTGCCAGCAGTGGAGGGGGTGTGAGCAATCAGCCCCAGCATTTT.

This CDR3 reads CASRNSGGAYEQYF. In DNA, the CDR3 is TGTGCCAGCAGAAATAGCGGGGGGGCCTACGAGCAGTACTTC. J is TRBJ2-7 and V is TRBV7-2; TRBD2 matches at 11 bases. Germline CDR1 SGHTA, CDR2 FQGNSA. V dropped 6 bases and J dropped 2; count of bases not matched to a gene: 3. The CDR3 is 14 amino acids.

The chain carries TRBV6-5 and TRBJ2-1, with no clear D. Germline V gene data show CDR1 as MNHEY and CDR2 as SVGAGI. This CDR3 has 13 amino acids. Trimming took 1 base from V and 9 from J, leaving 10 bases between them. CDR3 sequence: CASSYLPFSEQFF. The CDR3, as DNA: TGTGCCAGCAGTTACTTACCGTTTTCTGAGCAGTTCTTC.

The chain recombines TRBV6-1 with TRBJ1-3; D is unresolved. Trimming stripped 6 bases from V and 1 base from J, with 4 bases between. Germline V gene sequence: CDR1 MNHNS, CDR2 SASEGT. The CDR3 contains 12 residues. Here the CDR3 DNA reads TGTGCCAGCAGGCTATCTGGAAACACCATATATTTT. It codes for CASRLSGNTIYF.

CDR3 sequence reads: CSASSPGTANNYGYTF. The DNA of the CDR3 is TGCAGTGCTAGTAGTCCCGGGACAGCTAACAACTATGGCTACACCTTC. The chain joins TRBV20-1 to TRBJ1-2; 7 bases align to TRBD1. Germline trimming cut 3 bases from V and 2 bases from J; bases unmatched to any gene: 12. This CDR3 comprises 16 residues. The germline V gene has CDR1 DFQATT and CDR2 SNEGSKA (reference sequence).

V is TRBV15 and J is TRBJ2-1, with D unclear. The CDR3 contains 17 residues. The germline V gene encodes CDR1 LNHNV and CDR2 YYDKDF (reference sequence). The V end was cut by 3 bases, the J end by 4 bases, with 19 bases between. CDR3 DNA: TGTGCCACCAGCAGGTCCCCGGCACGAGTTACTTACAATGAGCAGTTCTTC. Its translation is CATSRSPARVTYNEQFF.

Comments on this clonotype: Given a much more abundant clone one base away, this may be a read error. The chain employs TRBV19 and TRBJ1-5; no definite D call. The CDR3 totals 12 residues. Germline CDR1 reads LNHDA; CDR2 reads SQIVND (reference sequence). The CDR3 DNA reads TGTGCCAGTAGTACCAGAAATCAGTCCCAGCATTTT. This translates into CASSTRNQSQHF.